The 14 T cell receptor beta chains below all came from one sample that was sequenced in a study of blood T cell repertoires in COVID-19. The protocol was immunoSEQ multiplex PCR, while the TCRdb copy is restricted to in-frame clones and leaves out a portion. The data hold around 140,000 clones, with 75% to 90% observed a single time. The sample consisted of peripheral blood. The receptor source for this set is a man aged 50 to 59 with active or convalescent COVID-19.

V is TRBV2 and J is TRBJ1-4; 10 bases fit TRBD1. V shed 5 bases, J shed 8 bases, and the junction held 14 bases outside the gene matches. The CDR3 extends over 17 amino acids. CDR1 and CDR2 (germline): SNHLY, FYNNEI. The CDR3 protein is CASSILGGTGVEEKLFF. DNA of the CDR3: TGTGCCAGCAGTATACTCGGCGGGACAGGGGTCGAAGAAAAACTGTTTTTT.

The chain couples TRBV11-2 to TRBJ2-5; D possibly corresponds to TRBD2 (5 bases). Germline V lookup: CDR1 SGHAT, CDR2 FQNNGV. The length of the CDR3 is 14 residues. V lost 3 bases and J 5 bases, leaving 13 bases between the germline ends. The CDR3 loop reads CASSLRALGETQYF. CDR3 bases: TGTGCCAGCAGCTTGCGGGCCTTAGGGGAGACCCAGTACTTC.

This clone was picked up one time. The chain is built from TRBV30 and TRBJ1-2, with 7 bases aligning to TRBD1. CDR1 is GTSNPN, CDR2 SVGIG, per germline (reference sequence). V shed 4 bases, J shed 6 bases, and the junction held 5 bases outside the gene matches. The CDR3 sequence is 12 residues long. Here the CDR3 reads CAWTTGADGYTF. The CDR3, as DNA: TGTGCCTGGACTACAGGGGCCGATGGCTACACCTTC.

The rearrangement joins TRBV4-1 to TRBJ2-7; D unresolved. Germline V gene sequence: CDR1 MGHRA, CDR2 YSYEKL. V dropped 0 bases and J dropped 1 base, with 13 bases sitting between them. The CDR3 sequence is 16 residues long. The CDR3: CASSQESGVRSYEQYF. Here the CDR3 DNA reads TGCGCCAGCAGCCAAGAGTCGGGTGTTCGGTCCTACGAGCAGTACTTC.

With regard to this clone: One junction end does not reproduce the germline sequence, and a read error may be involved. The chain couples TRBV4-1 to TRBJ2-5, with D perhaps being TRBD1 or TRBD2 (6 bases each). The CDR3 contains 13 residues. Germline assignment: CDR1 MGHRA and CDR2 YSYEKL. The CDR3 reads CASRQGGRETQYF. In DNA form, the CDR3 reads TGCGCCAGCAGACAAGGGGGGCGTGAGACCCAGTACTTC.

The rearrangement uses TRBV2 and TRBJ1-3; perhaps TRBD1 as D (5 bases). CDR1 is SNHLY, CDR2 FYNNEI, per germline. The V end lost 4 bases, the J end lost 0 bases, and 10 bases lay between the germline ends. This CDR3 comprises 15 residues. CDR3 sequence: CASSVSGTSGNTIYF. The CDR3 DNA follows: TGTGCCAGCAGTGTAAGCGGGACCTCTGGAAACACCATATATTTT. The full variable domain, its missing parts supplied by reference TRBV2 and TRBJ1-3, is EPEVTQTPSHQVTQMGQEVILRCVPISNHLYFYWYRQILGQKVEFLVSFYNNEISEKSEIFDDQFSVERPDGSNFTLKIRSTKLEDSAMYFCASSVSGTSGNTIYFGEGSWLTVV.

This chain joins TRBV2 and TRBJ2-3; D is possibly TRBD2 (5 bases). The CDR3 is 14 residues long. V dropped 1 base and J dropped 5 bases, with 10 bases sitting between them. Germline CDR1 reads SNHLY; CDR2 reads FYNNEI. CDR3 protein: CASSEGLALDTQYF. The CDR3 DNA is TGTGCCAGCAGTGAAGGGTTAGCGCTAGATACGCAGTATTTT.

Details on this clone: A junction boundary mismatches the germline segment, possibly from a read error. This chain connects TRBV12-3 or TRBV12-4 to TRBJ2-1; maybe TRBD2 (5 bases). The CDR3 spans 12 residues. The CDR3 spells CASSLGTDFPLF. CDR3 nucleotides: TGTGCCAGCAGTCTAGGTACGGACTTCCCCCTCTTC.

The chain's CDR3 is CASSRGDRGNTIYF. The CDR3 DNA sequence: TGTGCCAGCAGCAGAGGGGACAGGGGAAACACCATATATTTT. The chain links TRBV2 to TRBJ1-3; TRBD1 aligns across 8 bases. Germline V gene sequence: CDR1 SNHLY, CDR2 FYNNEI. J gave up 4 bases and V 6 bases, and 5 bases lay outside the gene matches. The CDR3 loop spans 14 amino acids.

The chain employs TRBV15 and TRBJ2-3, with TRBD2 matching 7 bases. The CDR3 has 14 amino acids. Per germline, CDR1 LNHNV and CDR2 YYDKDF (reference sequence). V lost 8 bases to trimming and J lost 2 bases; unmatched junction nucleotides: 7. The CDR3 bases are TGTGCCACCGCGTTGGGGAGGGACACAGATACGCAGTATTTT. Residues: CATALGRDTDTQYF.

V is TRBV11-2 and J is TRBJ2-3; possibly TRBD2 for D (6 bases). CDR1 and CDR2 from the germline V gene are SGHAT and FQNNGV. The CDR3 loop spans 15 amino acids. Trimming removed 6 bases at V and 0 bases at J, with 13 bases between. For the CDR3, the DNA is TGTGCCAGCAGTGCTAGCGTCCCTAGCACAGATACGCAGTATTTT. Amino acids: CASSASVPSTDTQYF.

J is TRBJ1-1 and V is TRBV7-9; no clear D. V dropped 2 bases and J dropped 3 bases, with 7 bases sitting between them. Germline V lookup: CDR1 SEHNR, CDR2 FQNEAQ (reference sequence). The CDR3 covers 13 residues. Here the CDR3 reads CASSLLSDTEAFF. In DNA, the CDR3 is TGTGCCAGCAGCTTACTATCCGACACTGAAGCTTTCTTT.

V and J are TRBV11-2 and TRBJ2-3; 13 nucleotides match TRBD2. Trimming removed 5 bases from V and 5 bases from J; junction bases left unmatched: 7. This CDR3 contains 16 residues. Germline loops: CDR1 SGHAT, CDR2 FQNNGV. The CDR3 nucleotides read TGTGCCAGCAGCATAGCGGGACTAGCGGGGATAGATACGCAGTATTTT. Protein: CASSIAGLAGIDTQYF.

The chain joins TRBV18 to TRBJ2-3, with TRBD2 matching over 7 bases. This CDR3 has 13 amino acids. V lost 4 bases, J lost 5 bases, and 3 bases stayed unmatched. Germline V gives CDR1 KGHSH, CDR2 LQKENI. The CDR3 spells CASSLGGEDTQYF. The CDR3 coding sequence is TGTGCCAGCTCACTGGGAGGGGAAGATACGCAGTATTTT.